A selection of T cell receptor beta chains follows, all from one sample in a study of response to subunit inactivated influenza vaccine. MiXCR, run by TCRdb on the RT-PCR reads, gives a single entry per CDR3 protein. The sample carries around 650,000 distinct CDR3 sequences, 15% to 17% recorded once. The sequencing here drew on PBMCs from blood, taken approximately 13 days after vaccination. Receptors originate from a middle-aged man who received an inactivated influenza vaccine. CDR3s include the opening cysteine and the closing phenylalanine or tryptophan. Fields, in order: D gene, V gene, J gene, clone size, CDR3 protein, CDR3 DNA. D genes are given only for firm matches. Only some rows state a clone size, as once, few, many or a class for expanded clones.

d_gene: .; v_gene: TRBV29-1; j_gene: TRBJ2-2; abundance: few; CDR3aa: CSASGSGTTGELFF; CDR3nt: TGCAGCGCAAGCGGGTCCGGGACCACCGGGGAGCTGTTTTTT
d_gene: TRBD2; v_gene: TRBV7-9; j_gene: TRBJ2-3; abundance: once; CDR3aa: CASRQTRRGGVTDTQYF; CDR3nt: TGTGCCTCCCGGCAAACACGGCGGGGGGGGGTCACAGATACGCAGTATTTT
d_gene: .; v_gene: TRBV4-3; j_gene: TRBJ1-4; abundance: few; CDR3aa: CASSQGGNAANEKLFF; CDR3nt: TGCGCCAGCAGCCAGGGAGGGAATGCTGCTAATGAAAAACTGTTTTTT
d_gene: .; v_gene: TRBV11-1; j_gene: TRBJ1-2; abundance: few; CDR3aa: CASTGNLGEAKLSYGYTF; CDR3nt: TGTGCCAGCACCGGAAACCTGGGGGAGGCTAAGCTGTCGTATGGCTACACCTTC
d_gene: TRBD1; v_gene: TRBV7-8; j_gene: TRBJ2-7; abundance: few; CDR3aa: CASSLGTGIGYEQYF; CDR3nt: TGTGCCAGCAGCTTAGGGACAGGGATAGGCTACGAGCAGTACTTC
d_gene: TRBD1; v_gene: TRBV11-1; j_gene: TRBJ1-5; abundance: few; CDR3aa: CASSTGQGALRDNQPQHF; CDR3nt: TGTGCCAGCAGCACGGGACAGGGAGCATTGCGAGACAATCAGCCCCAGCATTTT
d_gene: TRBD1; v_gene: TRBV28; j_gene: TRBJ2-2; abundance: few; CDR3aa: CASNIGGQGEELFF; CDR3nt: TGTGCCAGCAATATTGGGGGACAGGGGGAGGAGCTGTTTTTT
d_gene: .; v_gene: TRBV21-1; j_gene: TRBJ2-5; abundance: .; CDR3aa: CASSKRGEPQETQYF; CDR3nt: TGTGCCAGCAGCAAAAGGGGGGAACCCCAAGAGACCCAGTACTTC
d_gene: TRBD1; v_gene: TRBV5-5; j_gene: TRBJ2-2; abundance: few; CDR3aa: CASSGVLGQGNTGELFF; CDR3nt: TGTGCCAGCAGCGGAGTCTTGGGACAGGGAAACACCGGGGAGCTGTTTTTT
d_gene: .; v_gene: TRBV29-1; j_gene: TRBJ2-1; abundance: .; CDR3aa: CSVGRGRDNEQFF; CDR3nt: TGCAGCGTTGGACGAGGTAGGGACAATGAGCAGTTCTTC
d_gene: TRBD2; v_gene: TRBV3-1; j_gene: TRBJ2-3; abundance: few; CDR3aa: CASSLTTGGQADTQYF; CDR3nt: TGTGCCAGCAGCCTCACAACGGGGGGGCAGGCAGATACGCAGTATTTT
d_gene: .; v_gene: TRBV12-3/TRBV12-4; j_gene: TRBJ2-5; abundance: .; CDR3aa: CASSPNYRAFGQSVETQYF; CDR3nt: TGTGCCAGCAGTCCTAATTACAGGGCTTTCGGCCAAAGTGTGGAGACCCAGTACTTC
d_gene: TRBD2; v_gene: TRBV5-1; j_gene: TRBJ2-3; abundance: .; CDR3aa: CASLTSGPPSTDTQYF; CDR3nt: TGCGCCAGCCTGACTAGCGGGCCCCCTAGCACAGATACGCAGTATTTT
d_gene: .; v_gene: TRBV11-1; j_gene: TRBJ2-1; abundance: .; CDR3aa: CASSLAWANEQFF; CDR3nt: TGTGCCAGCAGCTTAGCCTGGGCCAATGAGCAGTTCTTC
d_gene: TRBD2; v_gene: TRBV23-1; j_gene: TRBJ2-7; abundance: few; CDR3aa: CASVPGGLTAYEQYF; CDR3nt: TGCGCCAGCGTACCGGGAGGCCTAACTGCCTACGAGCAGTACTTC
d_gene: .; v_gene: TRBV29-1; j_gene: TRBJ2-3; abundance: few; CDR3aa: CSVDGSGIDTQYF; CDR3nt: TGCAGCGTTGACGGGTCCGGCATAGATACGCAGTATTTT
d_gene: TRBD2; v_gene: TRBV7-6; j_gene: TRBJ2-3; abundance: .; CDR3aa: CASSLLGGEDTQYF; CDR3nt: TGTGCCAGCAGCCTGCTGGGGGGGGAAGATACGCAGTATTTT
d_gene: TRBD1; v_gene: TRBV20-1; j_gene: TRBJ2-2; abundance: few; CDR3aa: CSARDRGQGAAGELFF; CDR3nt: TGCAGTGCTAGAGATCGCGGACAGGGGGCTGCCGGGGAGCTGTTTTTT
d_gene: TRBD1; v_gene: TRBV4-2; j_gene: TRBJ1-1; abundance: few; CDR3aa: CASSQWDRGQFEAFF; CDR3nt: TGTGCCAGCAGCCAATGGGACAGGGGGCAATTTGAAGCTTTCTTT
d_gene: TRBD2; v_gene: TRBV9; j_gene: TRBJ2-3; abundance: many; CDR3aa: CASSVAGLAGTTDTQYF; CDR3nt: TGTGCCAGCAGCGTAGCTGGACTAGCGGGGACCACAGATACGCAGTATTTT
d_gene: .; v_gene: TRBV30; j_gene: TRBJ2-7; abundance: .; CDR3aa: CAWSVFRGASYEQYF; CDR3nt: TGTGCCTGGAGTGTTTTCAGGGGGGCCTCCTACGAGCAGTACTTC
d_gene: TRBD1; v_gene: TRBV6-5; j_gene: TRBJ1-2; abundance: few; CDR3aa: CASSYSLWTGVVEGYTF; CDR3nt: TGTGCCAGCAGTTACTCACTCTGGACAGGGGTGGTGGAAGGCTACACCTTC
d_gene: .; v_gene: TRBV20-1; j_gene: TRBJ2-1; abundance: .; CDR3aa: CSARAQNHYNEQFF; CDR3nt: TGCAGTGCTAGAGCTCAGAACCACTACAATGAGCAGTTCTTC
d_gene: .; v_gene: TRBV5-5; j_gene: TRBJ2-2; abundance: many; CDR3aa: CASTLGTPNTGELFF; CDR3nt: TGTGCCAGCACCCTTGGGACACCGAACACCGGGGAGCTGTTTTTT
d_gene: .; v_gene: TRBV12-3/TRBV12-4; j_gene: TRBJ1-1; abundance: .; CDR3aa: CASRPFTVNTEAFF; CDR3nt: TGTGCCAGCAGGCCATTTACAGTTAACACTGAAGCTTTCTTT
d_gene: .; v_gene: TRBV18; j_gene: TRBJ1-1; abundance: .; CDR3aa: CASSTQSMNTEAFF; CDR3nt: TGTGCCAGCTCAACACAGAGCATGAACACTGAAGCTTTCTTT
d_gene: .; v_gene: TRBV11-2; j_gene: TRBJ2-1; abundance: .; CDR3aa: CASSLQDTNHEQFF; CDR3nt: TGTGCCAGCAGCTTACAAGACACGAACCATGAGCAGTTCTTC
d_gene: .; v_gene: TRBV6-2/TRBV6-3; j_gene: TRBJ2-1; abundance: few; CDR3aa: CASRRGVDEQFF; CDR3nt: TGTGCCAGCAGGAGGGGGGTAGATGAGCAGTTCTTC
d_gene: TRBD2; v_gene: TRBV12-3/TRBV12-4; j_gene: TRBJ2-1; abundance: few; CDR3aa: CASSPTTSGSNGEQFF; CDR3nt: TGTGCCAGCAGTCCCACGACTAGCGGGAGCAACGGTGAGCAGTTCTTC
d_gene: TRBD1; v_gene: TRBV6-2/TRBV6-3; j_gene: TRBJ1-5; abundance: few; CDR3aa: CASSYQGVDQPQHF; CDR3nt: TGTGCCAGCAGTTACCAGGGGGTGGATCAGCCCCAGCATTTT
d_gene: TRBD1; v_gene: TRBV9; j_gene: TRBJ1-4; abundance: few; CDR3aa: CASSHRTGGGEKLFF; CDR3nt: TGTGCCAGCAGCCATCGGACAGGCGGGGGAGAAAAACTGTTTTTT